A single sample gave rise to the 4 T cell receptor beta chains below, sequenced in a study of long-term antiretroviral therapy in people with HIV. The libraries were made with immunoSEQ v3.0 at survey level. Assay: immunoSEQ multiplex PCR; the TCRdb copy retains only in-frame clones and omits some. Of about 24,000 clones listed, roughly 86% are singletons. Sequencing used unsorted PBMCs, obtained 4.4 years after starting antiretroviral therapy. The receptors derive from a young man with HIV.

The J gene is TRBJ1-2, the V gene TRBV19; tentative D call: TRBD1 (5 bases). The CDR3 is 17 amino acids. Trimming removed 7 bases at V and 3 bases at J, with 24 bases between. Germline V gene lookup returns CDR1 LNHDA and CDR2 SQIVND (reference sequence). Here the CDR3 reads CASNSVWRGDPYYGYTF. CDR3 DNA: TGTGCCAGTAATAGTGTTTGGAGGGGCGATCCGTACTATGGCTACACCTTC.

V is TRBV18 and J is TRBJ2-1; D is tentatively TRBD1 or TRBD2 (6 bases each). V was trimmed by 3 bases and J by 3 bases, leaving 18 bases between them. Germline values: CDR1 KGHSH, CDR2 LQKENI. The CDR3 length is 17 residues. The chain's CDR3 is CASSPVRGTLHYNEQFF. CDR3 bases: TGTGCCAGCTCACCTGTACGCGGGACACTCCACTACAATGAGCAGTTCTTC.

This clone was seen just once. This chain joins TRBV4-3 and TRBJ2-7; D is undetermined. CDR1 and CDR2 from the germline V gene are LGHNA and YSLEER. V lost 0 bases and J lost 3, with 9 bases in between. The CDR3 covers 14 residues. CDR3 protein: CASSQDTGSYEQYF. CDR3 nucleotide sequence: TGCGCCAGCAGCCAAGATACTGGCAGCTACGAGCAGTACTTC.

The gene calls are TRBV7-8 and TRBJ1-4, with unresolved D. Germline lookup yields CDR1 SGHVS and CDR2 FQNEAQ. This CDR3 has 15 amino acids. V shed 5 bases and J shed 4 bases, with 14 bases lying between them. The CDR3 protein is CASSPRGVGNEKLFF. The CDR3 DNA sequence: TGTGCCAGCAGCCCCCGGGGAGTGGGTAATGAAAAACTGTTTTTT.